This TCR beta chain emerged from a study of T cells in Graves' hyperthyroidism and ophthalmopathy. Amplification targeted TCR beta CDR3 regions from RNA transcripts. Researchers ran a first-round RT-PCR on the TCR CDR3 using the HTBI primer set. MiXCR, run by TCRdb on the multiplex PCR reads, gives a single entry per CDR3 protein. The sample includes almost 350,000 distinct CDR3 sequences, approximately 18% of them seen just once. Whole-study findings and limits: Separation of ophthalmopathy from stable hyperthyroidism was achieved by a 13 V-J model.

The V gene end was trimmed by 1 base and the J gene end by 5 bases; junction bases not matched to a gene: 8. This CDR3 is built from 16 residues. In its sample, this clonotype was seen many times. What it recognizes is unknown. The clonotype was recovered from a woman aged 40 to 50 with Graves' ophthalmopathy. This chain joins TRBV12-3 or TRBV12-4 and TRBJ2-7; 10 bases are a match to TRBD1. Sequencing used blood. The CDR3 DNA reads as TGTGCCAGCAGTTTAGGGCGACGACAGGGGGCCAACGAGCAGTACTTC. It encodes CASSLGRRQGANEQYF.